This T cell receptor (beta chain) derives from a study of prognosis after radiotherapy for stage I lung cancer. Genomic DNA served as the source from which two-round multiplex PCR generated TCR beta CDR3 amplicons. Amplification during the initial PCR round employed primers specific to each TRBV and TRBJ gene. Each CDR3 protein is one row after TCRdb ran MiXCR on the multiplex PCR reads. The sample consists of around 15,000 distinct CDR3 sequences, roughly 50% of them appearing once. Germline V gene lookup returns CDR1 SGHDT and CDR2 YYEEEE. This CDR3 spans 15 amino acids. V gave up 0 bases and J gave up 7 bases, with 11 bases separating them.

The V call is TRBV5-6, the J call TRBJ1-6; TRBD1 is a possible D gene (6 bases). Sequencing was performed on PBMCs, taken before or after stereotactic body radiation therapy (not recorded which). The origin of this receptor is a donor aged 50 or older with non-small cell lung cancer. CDR3 protein: CASSLDTGGNSPLHF. The CDR3 DNA is TGTGCCAGCAGCTTGGACACGGGGGGCAATTCACCCCTCCACTTT.